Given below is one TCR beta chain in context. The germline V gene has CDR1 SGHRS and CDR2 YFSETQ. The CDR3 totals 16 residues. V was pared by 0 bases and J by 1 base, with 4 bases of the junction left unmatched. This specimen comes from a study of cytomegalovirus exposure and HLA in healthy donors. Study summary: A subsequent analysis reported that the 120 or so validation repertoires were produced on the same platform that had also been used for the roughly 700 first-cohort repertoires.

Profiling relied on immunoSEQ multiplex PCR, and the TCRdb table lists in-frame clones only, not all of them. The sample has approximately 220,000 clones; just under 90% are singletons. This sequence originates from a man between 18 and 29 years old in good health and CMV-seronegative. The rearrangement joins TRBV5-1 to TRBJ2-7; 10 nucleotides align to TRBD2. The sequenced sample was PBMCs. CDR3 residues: CASSLGASGSSYEQYF. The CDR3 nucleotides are TGCGCCAGCAGCTTGGGGGCTAGCGGGAGTTCCTACGAGCAGTACTTC.